The 30 T cell receptor beta chains presented below share a single source sample, sequenced in a study of CXCR3-negative and CXCR3-positive naive CD8 T cells. Researchers prepared the TRB cDNA libraries using 5' RACE with UMI labels. No DNA is given; TCRdb re-called the 5' RACE reads and lists each CDR3 protein once. Its listing shows about 62,000 distinct CDR3 sequences. Specimen: naive CXCR3- CD8+ T cells from blood. Subset described: CD45RO-CCR7+CD27+CD95- naive CD8+ T cells lacking CXCR3 (TNR3-). The receptors shown here come from a human donor in good health. Some clones in this sample may be carry-over from other donors' samples.

This rearrangement joins TRBV29-1 to TRBJ2-3; the TCRdb call, TRBD2, lacks DNA for checking. Germline V gene lookup returns CDR1 SQVTM and CDR2 ANQGSEA. This CDR3 region has 16 residues. CDR3 in amino acids: CSVEDEDPTSTDTQYF.

This rearrangement joins TRBV29-1 to TRBJ2-5; TCRdb outputs TRBD1, but without DNA this stays unchecked. Germline V gene sequence: CDR1 SQVTM, CDR2 ANQGSEA. There are 15 residues in the CDR3. Here the CDR3 reads CSVGTVGTVQETQYF.

The chain couples TRBV7-9 to TRBJ1-2; the TCRdb D gene call, TRBD1, has no DNA to confirm it. In germline, CDR1 is SEHNR, CDR2 FQNEAQ (reference sequence). The CDR3 is 15 residues long. The CDR3 protein is CASSPPLAPLYGYTF.

The chain joins TRBV21-1 to TRBJ2-1; TCRdb outputs TRBD2, but without DNA this stays unchecked. TRBV21-1 is tagged as a pseudogene. This CDR3 is 13 amino acids long. The CDR3 region is CASSPRQGNEQFF.

The chain combines TRBV5-1 with TRBJ2-3; TCRdb gives TRBD2 as the D gene, but with no DNA this cannot be confirmed. This CDR3 has 13 residues. CDR1 is SGHRS and CDR2 is YFSETQ in the germline V gene. The CDR3 loop is CASEVGPEDTQYF. Complete variable domain (other parts from reference TRBV5-1 and TRBJ2-3): KAGVTQTPRYLIKTRGQQVTLSCSPISGHRSVSWYQQTPGQGLQFLFEYFSETQRNKGNFPGRFSGRQFSNSRSEMNVSTLELGDSALYLCASEVGPEDTQYFGPGTRLTVL.

This clonotype counts as medium-sized by frequency. This rearrangement joins TRBV29-1 to TRBJ2-7; with no DNA, the TCRdb D assignment of TRBD1 cannot be verified. The CDR3 extends over 14 amino acids. Per the germline V gene, CDR1 is SQVTM and CDR2 is ANQGSEA. CDR3 region: CSVSGGLSTYEQYF.

The chain joins TRBV7-9 to TRBJ2-3. The CDR3 runs 13 residues. The germline V gene has CDR1 SEHNR and CDR2 FQNEAQ (reference sequence). The chain's CDR3 is CASSTPGDYTQYF.

V and J are TRBV29-1 and TRBJ1-2; there is no DNA to check the TCRdb D call of TRBD1. Germline V CDR1 and CDR2: SQVTM, ANQGSEA. CDR3 length equals 13 residues. CDR3 amino acids: CSVGQALAYGYTF.

The gene calls are TRBV29-1 and TRBJ2-7. Germline V gene sequence: CDR1 SQVTM, CDR2 ANQGSEA. The CDR3 runs 13 residues. The CDR3 protein is CSVSSGRSYEQYF.

The chain recombines TRBV5-5 with TRBJ2-7; lacking DNA, the TRBD1 call made by TCRdb goes unchecked. The CDR3 loop spans 14 amino acids. CDR1 is SGHKS, CDR2 YYEKEE, per germline (reference sequence). CDR3: CASTPDSISYEQYF.

V and J are TRBV29-1 and TRBJ2-1. Germline V gene data show CDR1 as SQVTM and CDR2 as ANQGSEA. The CDR3 totals 13 residues. The CDR3 here is CSVAGWNYNEQFF.

The genes are TRBV30 and TRBJ1-1. The length of the CDR3 is 13 residues. Germline values: CDR1 GTSNPN, CDR2 SVGIG (reference sequence). CDR3 amino acids: CAWNRGMNTEAFF.

This sequence joins TRBV27 and TRBJ1-2. The CDR3 is 11 residues long. Germline CDR1 is MNHEY and CDR2 is SMNVEV (reference sequence). The CDR3 protein is CASMSSSGYTF.

The CDR3 loop reads CASSPRPGVNQPQHF. The rearrangement uses TRBV6-2 or TRBV6-3 and TRBJ1-5; no DNA is available, so the TRBD1 call from TCRdb remains unchecked. CDR1 is MNHEY, CDR2 SVGEGT, per germline. The CDR3 has 15 residues.

The chain recombines TRBV6-4 with TRBJ1-2; TCRdb lists TRBD1, though no DNA is available to test this call. The CDR3 covers 13 residues. Germline-derived CDR1 and CDR2 are MRHNA and SNTAGT. The CDR3 protein is CASSEGGSYGYTF.

The chain joins TRBV7-2 to TRBJ2-1; TCRdb's D call of TRBD2 is untestable without DNA. The CDR3 totals 12 residues. Germline V gene lookup returns CDR1 SGHTA and CDR2 FQGNSA. CDR3: CAKAPAGNEQFF.

The chain joins TRBV6-1 to TRBJ2-7; TCRdb designates TRBD1, a call that cannot be tested without DNA. The CDR3 spans 15 residues. Germline-derived CDR1 and CDR2 are MNHNS and SASEGT. This chain's CDR3 is CASSAWDRGAYERYF.

The V call is TRBV12-3 or TRBV12-4, the J call TRBJ2-1; the D gene TCRdb calls, TRBD2, cannot be checked with no DNA. This CDR3 comprises 15 residues. CDR3 sequence reads: CASSLEGGLYNEQFF.

V and J are TRBV12-3 or TRBV12-4 and TRBJ1-1. This CDR3 is built from 12 residues. CDR3 region: CASSAAGTEAFF.

CDR3: CSVERLDRIYSYEQYF. This sequence joins TRBV29-1 and TRBJ2-7; TCRdb's D call of TRBD1 is untestable without DNA. CDR1 SQVTM and CDR2 ANQGSEA come from the germline V gene. This CDR3 is built from 16 residues.

The rearrangement uses TRBV29-1 and TRBJ2-5; TCRdb calls TRBD2, which cannot be checked without DNA. This CDR3 contains 16 residues. The germline V gene has CDR1 SQVTM and CDR2 ANQGSEA. CDR3 sequence reads: CSVEPGTSGFEETQYF.

This sequence joins TRBV27 and TRBJ2-1. Germline CDR1 reads MNHEY; CDR2 reads SMNVEV (reference sequence). CDR3 size: 11 residues. This CDR3 is CASSISNEQFF.

The V gene is TRBV6-5, the J gene TRBJ1-6. The CDR3 runs 15 residues. The germline gives CDR1 MNHEY, CDR2 SVGAGI. CDR3 region: CASSKYNSYNSPLHF.

CDR3 amino acids: CASSGDDWDNEQFF. The chain recombines TRBV5-1 with TRBJ2-1; TCRdb returns TRBD1, unconfirmable since there is no DNA. The CDR3 has 14 residues. CDR1 is SGHRS, CDR2 YFSETQ, per germline.

The chain is built from TRBV7-2 and TRBJ1-2; the TCRdb D gene call, TRBD1, has no DNA to confirm it. The CDR3 runs 15 residues. Germline CDR1 is SGHTA and CDR2 is FQGNSA. The CDR3 protein is CASSPGRGIVGGYTF.

The chain carries TRBV29-1 and TRBJ1-2; TCRdb designates TRBD1, a call that cannot be tested without DNA. CDR1 is SQVTM, CDR2 ANQGSEA, per germline. This CDR3 region has 13 residues. The CDR3 sequence is CSVPSGPHYGYTF.

The rearrangement joins TRBV29-1 to TRBJ2-7; TCRdb proposes TRBD1, but this gene call is untestable without DNA. Germline V gene lookup returns CDR1 SQVTM and CDR2 ANQGSEA. This CDR3 is 14 amino acids long. CDR3 loop: CSVELDRVTGEQYF.

V is TRBV18 and J is TRBJ2-7; TCRdb outputs TRBD1, but without DNA this stays unchecked. CDR3 length: 13 residues. Germline V lookup: CDR1 KGHSH, CDR2 LQKENI. CDR3: CASSPGRGYEQYF.

V gene TRBV5-1 combines with J gene TRBJ2-5; without DNA, the TCRdb call of TRBD2 cannot be checked. Germline V gene sequence: CDR1 SGHRS, CDR2 YFSETQ. This CDR3 region has 18 residues. The CDR3 spells CASSLFDSGLFVEETQYF.

This chain links TRBV29-1 with TRBJ2-7; the D gene TCRdb calls, TRBD2, cannot be checked with no DNA. The CDR3 totals 14 residues. Looked up from germline, CDR1 is SQVTM and CDR2 is ANQGSEA. The CDR3 region is CSVMGALGIYEQYF.